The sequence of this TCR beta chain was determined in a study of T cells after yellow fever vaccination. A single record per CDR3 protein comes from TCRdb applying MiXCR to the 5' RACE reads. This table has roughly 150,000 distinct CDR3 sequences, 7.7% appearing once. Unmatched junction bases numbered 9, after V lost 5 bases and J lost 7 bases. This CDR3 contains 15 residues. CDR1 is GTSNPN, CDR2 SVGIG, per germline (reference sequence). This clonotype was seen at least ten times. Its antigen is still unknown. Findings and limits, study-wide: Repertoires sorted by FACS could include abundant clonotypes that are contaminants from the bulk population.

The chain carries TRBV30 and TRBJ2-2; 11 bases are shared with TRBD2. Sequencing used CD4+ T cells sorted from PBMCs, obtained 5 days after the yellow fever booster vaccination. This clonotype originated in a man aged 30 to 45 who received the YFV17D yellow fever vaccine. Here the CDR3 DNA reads TGTGCCTGGGGGGCACTAGCGGGAGAGGTCGGGGAGCTGTTTTTT. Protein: CAWGALAGEVGELFF.